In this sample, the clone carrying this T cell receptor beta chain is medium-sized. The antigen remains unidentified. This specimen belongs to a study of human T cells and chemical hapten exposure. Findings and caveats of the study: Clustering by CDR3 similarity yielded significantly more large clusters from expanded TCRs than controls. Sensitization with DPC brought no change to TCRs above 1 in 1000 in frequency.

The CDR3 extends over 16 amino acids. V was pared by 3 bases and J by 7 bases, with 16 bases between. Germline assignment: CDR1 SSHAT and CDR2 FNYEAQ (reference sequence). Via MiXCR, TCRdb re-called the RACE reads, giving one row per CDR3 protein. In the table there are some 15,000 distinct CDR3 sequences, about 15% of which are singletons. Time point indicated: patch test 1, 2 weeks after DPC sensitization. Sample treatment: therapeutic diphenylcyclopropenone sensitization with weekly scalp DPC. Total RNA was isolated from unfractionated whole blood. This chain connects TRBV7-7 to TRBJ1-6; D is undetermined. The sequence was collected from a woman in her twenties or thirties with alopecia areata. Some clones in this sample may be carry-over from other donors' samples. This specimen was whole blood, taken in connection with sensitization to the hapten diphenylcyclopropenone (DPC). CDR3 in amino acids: CASSFMDICRNSPLHF. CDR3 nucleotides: TGTGCCAGCAGCTTTATGGATATTTGTAGGAATTCACCCCTCCACTTT.